Sequencing of this T cell receptor (beta chain) was carried out in a study of T cells in Graves' hyperthyroidism and ophthalmopathy. From RNA transcripts, TCR beta CDR3 regions were amplified. HTBI primers were employed in a first-round RT-PCR of the TCR CDR3. TCRdb re-analysed the multiplex PCR reads in MiXCR, keeping a single row per CDR3 protein. The table records 130,000 or so distinct CDR3 sequences, approximately 20% of them present only once. There are 15 residues in the CDR3. Trimming removed 5 bases from V and 6 bases from J, with 23 bases in between. Germline CDR1 is DFQATT and CDR2 is SNEGSKA (reference sequence). This clonotype was counted only a few times.

The chain links TRBV20-1 to TRBJ2-7, with D perhaps TRBD1 (5 bases). The source is a woman aged 50 to 60 with Graves' hyperthyroidism that later progressed to Graves' ophthalmopathy. The source material was blood. CDR3 residues: CSAFDRFETRGEQYF. The CDR3 nucleotides are TGCAGTGCTTTTGACAGATTTGAGACGCGTGGCGAGCAGTACTTC.